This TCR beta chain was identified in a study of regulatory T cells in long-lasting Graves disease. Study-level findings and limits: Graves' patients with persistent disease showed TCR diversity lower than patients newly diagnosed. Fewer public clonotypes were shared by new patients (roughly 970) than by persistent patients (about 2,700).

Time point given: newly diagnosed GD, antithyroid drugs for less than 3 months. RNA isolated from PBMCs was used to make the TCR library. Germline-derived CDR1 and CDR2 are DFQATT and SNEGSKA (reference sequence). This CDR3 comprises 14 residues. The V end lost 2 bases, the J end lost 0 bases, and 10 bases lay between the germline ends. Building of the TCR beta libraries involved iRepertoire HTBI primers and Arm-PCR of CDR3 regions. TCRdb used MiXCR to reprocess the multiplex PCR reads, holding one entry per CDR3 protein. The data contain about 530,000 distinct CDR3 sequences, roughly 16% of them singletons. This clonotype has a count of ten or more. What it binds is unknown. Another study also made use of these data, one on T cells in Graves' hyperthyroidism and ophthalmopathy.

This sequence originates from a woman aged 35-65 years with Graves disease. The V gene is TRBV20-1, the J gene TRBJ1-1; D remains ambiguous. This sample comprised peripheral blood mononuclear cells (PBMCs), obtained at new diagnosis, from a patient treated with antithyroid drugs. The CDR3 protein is CSARRSNMNTEAFF. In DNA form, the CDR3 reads TGCAGTGCTAGAAGGTCGAACATGAACACTGAAGCTTTCTTT.